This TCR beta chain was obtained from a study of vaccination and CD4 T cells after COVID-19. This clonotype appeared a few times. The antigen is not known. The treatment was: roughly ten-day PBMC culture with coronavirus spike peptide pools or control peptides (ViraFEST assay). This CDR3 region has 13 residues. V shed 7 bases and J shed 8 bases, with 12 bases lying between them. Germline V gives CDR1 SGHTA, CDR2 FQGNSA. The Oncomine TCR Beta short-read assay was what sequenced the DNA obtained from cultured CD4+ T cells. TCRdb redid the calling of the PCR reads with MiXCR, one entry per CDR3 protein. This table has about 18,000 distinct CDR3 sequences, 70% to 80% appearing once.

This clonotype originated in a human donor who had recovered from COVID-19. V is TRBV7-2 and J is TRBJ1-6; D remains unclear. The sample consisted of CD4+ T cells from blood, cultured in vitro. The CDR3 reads CASTIRWDSPLHF. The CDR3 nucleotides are TGTGCCAGCACCATCCGGTGGGATTCACCCCTCCACTTT.